This T cell receptor (beta chain) was sequenced for a study of naive and memory T cell subsets. CD8 T cells were positively selected from what remained after CD4 positive selection. An equimolar mix of two oligonucleotides served as the beta constant-region primer for TRBC1 and TRBC2. Ligated cDNA was amplified by four rounds of PCR with nested alpha and beta constant-region primers and SP2. Via MiXCR, TCRdb re-called the UMI-ligation and nested PCR reads, giving one row per CDR3 protein. The sample comprises roughly 130,000 distinct CDR3 sequences, roughly 32% of which are singletons, and around 0.92% rests with the top ten. The V gene lost 5 bases and the J gene lost 8 bases, with 21 bases spanning the gap. This CDR3 has 15 residues. Germline-derived CDR1 and CDR2 are SGHTA and FQGNSA.

This chain connects TRBV7-2 to TRBJ1-2, with D maybe TRBD1 (5 bases). This sequence originates from a human donor in good health. Specimen: central memory CD4+ T cells from blood. The chain's CDR3 is CASSANKGLAHGYTF. CDR3 bases: TGTGCCAGCAGCGCCAATAAGGGGCTGGCGCACGGCTACACCTTC.